This TCR beta chain came from a study of blood T cell repertoires in COVID-19 (TCRdb year 2020). Describing the broader study: The collaborator samples originated in the United States, Italy and Spain and spanned the acute and convalescent phases of COVID-19. The prospective study material was composed of cDNA or gDNA derived from T cells, B-cell-depleted T cells, or PBMCs. Deeply sampled blood TCRbeta repertoires from subjects exposed to, actively infected with, or recovered from COVID-19 were included in the dataset. The repertoires were released in a freely available public database meant as a resource for research on the immune response to SARS-CoV-2. The samples were drawn from the first 160 participants of the ongoing ImmuneRACE study and from 1,200 or so subjects provided by 6 global collaborators. A de-identified subject ID, COVID-19 status, age in years and sex were almost always included in the sample metadata. HLA class I and class II types, where available, came from metadata supplied by the sample provider rather than from assay-based typing.

TCRbeta CDR3 regions were amplified from genomic DNA using the immunoSEQ Assay, a bias-controlled multiplex PCR. The source study handled its data this way. Nucleated cell counts per sample were estimated from amplification of reference gene primers within the assay. To quantify the absolute abundance of each unique TCRbeta CDR3 rearrangement, sequence reads were collapsed and filtered. For each sample, productive Simpson clonality was calculated by taking the square root of Simpson's diversity index across productive rearrangements. TCRdb took over this immuneACCESS table, retaining in-frame rearrangements with V and J assigned. Such tables are incomplete; in checked studies, under half of the missing clones stem from an unresolved V gene, and the remainder is unexplained. The D gene and trimming were derived from the DNA, and the V and J assignments and clone size from that table. The sample table holds over 50,000 clones, of which around 86% were seen once. The ten largest make up more than 14% of the sample.

Comments on this clone: No antigen is known for it. It has no much larger one-base neighbor in the sample; base qualities were not kept.

On the study overall, not on this receptor specifically: How much clinical and demographic metadata was included differed by source and by participant, and the metadata was provided uncurated.

Collaborating institutions collected whole blood in K2EDTA tubes following their own protocols. For TCRbeta analysis, collaborators shipped samples in one of three forms: frozen whole blood, isolated PBMCs, or DNA extracted from either of those sample types. From its cysteine to its phenylalanine, the CDR3 spans 14 amino acids. CDR3 DNA only is kept here, 42 bases in frame from base 1. The trim is 5 bases for V and 5 bases for J, with a gap of 17 bases between the germline ends. The CDR1 and CDR2 encoded by the germline V gene are SGHRS and YFSETQ. The sequence came from a human donor in a cohort sampled during active COVID-19. The chain links TRBV5-1 with TRBJ2-7; the D gene is perhaps TRBD1, from 5 matching bases. Sequencing was performed on peripheral blood. The DNA sequence follows: TGCGCCAGCAGTCCCAGGGCAGGGCCCCACGAGCAGTACTTC. This gives the protein CASSPRAGPHEQYF.